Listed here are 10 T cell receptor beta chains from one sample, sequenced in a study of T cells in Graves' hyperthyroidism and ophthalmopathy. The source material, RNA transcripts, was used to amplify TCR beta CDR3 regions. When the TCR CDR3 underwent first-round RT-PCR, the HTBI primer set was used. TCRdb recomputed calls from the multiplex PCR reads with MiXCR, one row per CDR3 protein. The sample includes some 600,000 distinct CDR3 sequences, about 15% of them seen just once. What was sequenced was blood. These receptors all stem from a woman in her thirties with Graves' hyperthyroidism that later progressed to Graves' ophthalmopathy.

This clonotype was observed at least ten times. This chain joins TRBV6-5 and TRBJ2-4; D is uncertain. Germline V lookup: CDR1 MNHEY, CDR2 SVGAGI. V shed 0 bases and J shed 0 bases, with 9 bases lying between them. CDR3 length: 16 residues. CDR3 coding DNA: TGTGCCAGCAGTTACTCCGGCGCTAGAGCCAAAAACATTCAGTACTTC. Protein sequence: CASSYSGARAKNIQYF.

In nucleotides, the CDR3 is TGTGCCAGCAGTTACTCGAGGGGGGGTAAGGCGTACCGTGAAAAACTGTTTTTT. The encoded protein is CASSYSRGGKAYREKLFF. The rearrangement joins TRBV6-5 to TRBJ1-4; a possible D gene is TRBD1 (6 bases). V was cut by 0 bases and J by 7 bases, with 21 bases left in between. Germline V gene sequence: CDR1 MNHEY, CDR2 SVGAGI. The CDR3 covers 18 residues.

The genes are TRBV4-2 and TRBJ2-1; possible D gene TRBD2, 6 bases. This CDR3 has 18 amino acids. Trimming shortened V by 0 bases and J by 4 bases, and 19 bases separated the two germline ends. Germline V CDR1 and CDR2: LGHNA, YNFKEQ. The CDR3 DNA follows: TGTGCCAGCAGCCAAGAACGTGGCGGCCTAGCGCTTTACAATGAGCAGTTCTTC. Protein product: CASSQERGGLALYNEQFF.

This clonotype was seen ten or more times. For the CDR3, the DNA is TGTGCCAGCAGCGCTCTACTACAACCTTACACAGATACGCAGTATTTT. Residues: CASSALLQPYTDTQYF. The chain employs TRBV5-6 and TRBJ2-3; D unclear. V lost 4 bases and J 2 bases, leaving 17 bases between the germline ends. Looked up from germline, CDR1 is SGHDT and CDR2 is YYEEEE. The CDR3 has 16 amino acids.

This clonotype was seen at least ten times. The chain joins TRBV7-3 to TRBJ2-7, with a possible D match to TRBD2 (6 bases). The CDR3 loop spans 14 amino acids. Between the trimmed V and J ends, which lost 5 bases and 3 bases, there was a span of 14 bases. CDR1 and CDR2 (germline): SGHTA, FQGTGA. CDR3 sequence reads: CASSRPSAGYEQYF. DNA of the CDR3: TGTGCCAGCAGCCGACCTAGCGCCGGCTACGAGCAGTACTTC.

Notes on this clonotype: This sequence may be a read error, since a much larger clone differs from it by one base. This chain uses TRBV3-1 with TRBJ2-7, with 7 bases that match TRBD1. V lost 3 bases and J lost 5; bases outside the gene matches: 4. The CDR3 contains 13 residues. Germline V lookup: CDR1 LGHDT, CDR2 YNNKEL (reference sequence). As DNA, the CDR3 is TGTGCCAGCAGCCATGGGACAGCCCACGAGCAGTACTTC. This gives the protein CASSHGTAHEQYF.

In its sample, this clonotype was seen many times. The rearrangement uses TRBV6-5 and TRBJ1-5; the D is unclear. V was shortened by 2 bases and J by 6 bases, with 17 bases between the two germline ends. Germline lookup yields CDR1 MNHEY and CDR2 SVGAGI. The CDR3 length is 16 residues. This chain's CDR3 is CASSYGRGGFGQPQHF. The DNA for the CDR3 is TGTGCCAGCAGTTACGGTCGTGGCGGGTTTGGTCAGCCCCAGCATTTT.

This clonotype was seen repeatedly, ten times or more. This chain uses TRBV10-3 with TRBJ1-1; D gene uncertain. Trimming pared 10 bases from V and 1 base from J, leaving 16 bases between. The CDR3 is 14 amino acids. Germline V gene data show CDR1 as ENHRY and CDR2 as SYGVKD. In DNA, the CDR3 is TGTGCCACGTCAGGACGAACCGCGAACACTGAAGCTTTCTTT. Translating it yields CATSGRTANTEAFF.

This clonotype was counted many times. CDR3 nucleotides: TGTGCCAGCAGTTTATCGATGGGGGATCTATACTATGGCTACACCTTC. This codes for CASSLSMGDLYYGYTF. The V and J genes are TRBV27 and TRBJ1-2, with TRBD1 as a possible D gene (5 bases). V lost 0 bases, J lost 3 bases, and 14 bases lay in between. Germline V CDR1 and CDR2: MNHEY, SMNVEV (reference sequence). The CDR3 has 16 amino acids.

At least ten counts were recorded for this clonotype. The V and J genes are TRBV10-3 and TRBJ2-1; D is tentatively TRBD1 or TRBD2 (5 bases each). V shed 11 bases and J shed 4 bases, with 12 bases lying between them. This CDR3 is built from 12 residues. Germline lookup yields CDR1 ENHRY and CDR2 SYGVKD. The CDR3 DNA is TGTGCCGTTGGGACCCAGTACAATGAGCAGTTCTTC. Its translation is CAVGTQYNEQFF.